This T cell receptor (beta chain) is drawn from a study of blood T cells in healthy people across ages (dated by TCRdb to the mid-2010s). About the investigation overall: Template switching captured roughly one uniquely barcoded TCR beta cDNA molecule per two T cells in model experiments. For two donors (one aged 18 to 30 and one aged 80 or older), the study analyzed two additional independent replicas of 1 million unique cDNA reads from the same blood draw. The donors were split into four age groups: young (average about 16 years), middle-aged (roughly 40), aged (roughly 68) and long-lived (under 85). To avoid experimental bias, donors of different ages were spread randomly across the sequencing lanes. Using deep sequencing normalized with unique cDNA molecular identifiers, the study measured how TCR beta repertoire diversity changes with age.

Libraries were constructed by 5' RACE. TCRdb lists the instrument as Illumina HiSeq 2500. A second 7 to 11 cycle PCR used a sample-barcoded 5' primer and a J-beta primer mix. A unique molecular identifier was introduced onto each TCR beta cDNA molecule by a template-switch 5' adaptor carrying 12 random nucleotides. Each sample yielded at least 2.5 million CDR3-containing paired-end reads. First-strand cDNA synthesis was performed from all RNA using the Mint cDNA synthesis kit, with priming by a TRBC-specific oligonucleotide. Following uracil-DNA glycosylase treatment, a first 18-cycle PCR with universal primers M1SS and BC2_uni_R was performed on all cDNA. On the authors' methods: Each sample was normalized by randomly selecting 1 million high-quality reads, each carrying a distinct molecular identifier. Instead of being binned into consensus sequences, reads that shared molecular identifiers were thrown out. MiTCR, with a Q25 quality threshold and the strictest error-elimination algorithm, was used for CDR3 identification, clonotype clustering and error correction. Lower-bound total TCR beta diversity was estimated with a nonparametric unseen species model using Euler transformation. TCRdb's own reprocessing of the public reads used fastp at Q25 and MiXCR and kept productive beta chains. Every CDR3 protein is listed once, alongside the most common genes and DNA of its rows. The V and J calls were determined by TCRdb, not by the authors. The table for this sample lists 1.4 million or so distinct CDR3 sequences; under 55% of them were counted only once. The ten largest clones capture about 3.8% of the sample.

Systemically healthy Caucasian individuals from Russia, approximately 39 in total and aged about 6 to 90 years, were included as donors. Approximately 9 milliliters of peripheral blood were collected from each donor into EDTA-treated Vacutainer tubes. Ficoll-Paque density-gradient centrifugation was used to isolate PBMCs, with at least 6 million per sample. Total RNA was extracted from PBMCs with Trizol reagent, with at least 5 micrograms obtained per sample. For every donor, an aliquot of PBMCs went through flow cytometry to measure the percentages of naive CD45RAhigh/CD27high T cells. The junction shows trimming of 0 bases on V and 10 bases on J, plus 14 bases between the germline ends. The CDR3, from cysteine to phenylalanine, totals 14 residues. Only the CDR3 DNA is retained, 42 bases long and in frame from the first base. Based on the germline V gene (reference sequence), the CDR1 and CDR2 sequences are SEHNR and FQNEAQ.

With regard to this clonotype: Its binding antigen is unknown. The input lacks base qualities; no much larger clone sits a single base away.

The paper as a whole reports these results and caveats: Compared with the aged group, the long-lived group had more naive CD4+ T cells, fewer expanded clones and increased TCR diversity, a pattern suggesting age selection. Because donor CMV infection status was unknown, age-related changes in expanded clonotypes were potentially confounded. Conclusive comparison of naive and antigen-experienced compartments was prevented by the profiling of bulk unsorted PBMCs. The percentage of naive T cells measured by flow cytometry correlated strongly with observed TCR beta diversity. Estimates of total diversity based on one million sequenced T cells were considered lower bounds and underestimates. As age increased, observed TCR beta diversity per million T cells dropped in a roughly linear way, and a significant reduction was already evident by age 40.

This clonotype was obtained from a woman younger than 35 in good health. This chain is built from TRBV7-9 and TRBJ2-3, with no confident D gene call. The sequencing input was blood. The nucleotide sequence is TGTGCCAGCAGCTTAGCGCTTAACCTTTTGTCGCAGTATTTT. Its product reads: CASSLALNLLSQYF.